This T cell receptor (beta chain) comes out of a study of T cells in Graves' hyperthyroidism and ophthalmopathy. TCR beta CDR3 regions were amplified from RNA transcripts. A first-round RT-PCR of the TCR CDR3 used the HTBI primer set. TCRdb called the multiplex PCR reads again in MiXCR, with one record for every CDR3 protein. The sample holds around 600,000 distinct CDR3 sequences; more than 12% are singletons and the top ten take around 12%. This clonotype was seen many times. V dropped 3 bases and J dropped 8 bases, with 16 bases sitting between them. The CDR3 is made up of 14 amino acids. Looked up from germline, CDR1 is SGHTA and CDR2 is FQGNSA.

Sequencing was performed on blood. The chain employs TRBV7-2 and TRBJ1-2; perhaps TRBD1 as D (5 bases). The clonotype was recovered from a woman aged 45-65 years with Graves' ophthalmopathy. The CDR3 DNA is TGTGCCAGCAGCTTTTGGCAGGGTGCTGGAGGCTACACCTTC. It codes for CASSFWQGAGGYTF. The whole variable domain, remainder taken from reference TRBV7-2 and TRBJ1-2, is GAGVSQSPSNKVTEKGKDVELRCDPISGHTALYWYRQSLGQGLEFLIYFQGNSAPDKSGLPSDRFSAERTGGSVSTLTIQRTQQEDSAVYLCASSFWQGAGGYTFGSGTRLTVV.